The clone carrying this T cell receptor beta chain was counted only a few times. The antigen remains unidentified. The data belong to a study of cytomegalovirus exposure and HLA in healthy donors. General study points: For most TCR beta V segments, an earlier analysis put the productive rate at about 87% or about 30% of the time. With later analysis, a missense DCLRE1C variant became linked to TCR beta V- and J-gene trimming.

CDR1 and CDR2 (germline): GTSNPN, SVGIG (reference sequence). The V segment lost 3 bases and the J segment 8 bases; nucleotides outside the gene matches: 9. The CDR3 covers 14 residues. Use of 60 Vbeta and 13 Jbeta primers characterized the PCR. Using immunoSEQ multiplex PCR, the repertoire was profiled, and TCRdb retains in-frame clones only, with some absent. The sample has fewer than 250,000 clones; roughly 77% are singletons. The genes are TRBV30 and TRBJ2-1; 8 bases match TRBD2. Specimen: PBMCs. The source is a man aged 30 to 45 in good health and CMV-seropositive. CDR3 nucleotides: TGTGCCTGGAGGCCGGGACTAGAAGCGGATGAGCAGTTCTTC. It yields the protein CAWRPGLEADEQFF.